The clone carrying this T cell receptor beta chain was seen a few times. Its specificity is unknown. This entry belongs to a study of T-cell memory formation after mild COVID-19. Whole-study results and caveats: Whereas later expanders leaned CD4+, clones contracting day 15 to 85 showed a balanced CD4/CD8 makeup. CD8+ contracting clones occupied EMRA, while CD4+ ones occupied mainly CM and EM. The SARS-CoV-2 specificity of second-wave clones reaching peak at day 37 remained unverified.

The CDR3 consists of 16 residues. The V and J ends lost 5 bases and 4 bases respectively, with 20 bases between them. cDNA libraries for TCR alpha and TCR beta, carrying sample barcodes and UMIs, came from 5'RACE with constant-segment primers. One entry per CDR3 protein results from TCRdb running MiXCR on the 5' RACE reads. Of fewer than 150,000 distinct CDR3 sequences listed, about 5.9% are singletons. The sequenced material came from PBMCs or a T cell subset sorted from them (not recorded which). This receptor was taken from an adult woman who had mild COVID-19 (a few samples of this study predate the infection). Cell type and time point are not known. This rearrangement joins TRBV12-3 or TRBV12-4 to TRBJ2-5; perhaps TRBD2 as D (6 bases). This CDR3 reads CASSTRDWRQGETQYF. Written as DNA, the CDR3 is TGTGCCAGCAGTACCCGGGACTGGCGCCAGGGAGAGACCCAGTACTTC.